The TCR beta chain described here comes from a study of blood T cell repertoires in COVID-19. The germline gives CDR1 SGHVS, CDR2 FNYEAQ. The V gene end was trimmed by 4 bases and the J gene end by 5 bases; junction bases not matched to a gene: 8. The CDR3 is 15 residues long. Using immunoSEQ multiplex PCR, the repertoire was profiled, and TCRdb retains in-frame clones only, with some absent. The data contain roughly 140,000 clones, approximately 80% of them seen just once; the ten biggest clones take up around 35%. The V gene is TRBV7-6, the J gene TRBJ2-7; 10 positions agree with TRBD1. This receptor was obtained from a human donor in a cohort sampled during active COVID-19. Source material: peripheral blood. In nucleotides, the CDR3 is TGTGCCAGCAGCTCGAGCCGGGACAGGGGAAACGAGCAGTACTTC. Translation: CASSSSRDRGNEQYF.